This TCR beta chain appears in the sequencing data of a study of blood T cell repertoires in COVID-19 (dated by TCRdb to the early 2020s). Background for the entire study: Samples covering the acute and convalescent phases of COVID-19 were provided by collaborators in the United States, Italy and Spain. Nearly every sample came with metadata listing a de-identified subject ID, COVID-19 status, age in years and sex. Where available, HLA class I and class II types were taken from metadata supplied by the sample provider and were not determined by assay-based typing. The dataset comprised deeply sampled blood TCRbeta repertoires from subjects exposed to, actively infected with, or recovered from COVID-19. The prospective study material was composed of cDNA or gDNA derived from T cells, B-cell-depleted T cells, or PBMCs. Samples came from the ongoing ImmuneRACE study (first 160 participants) plus 1,254 subjects from 6 global collaborators. A freely available public database, intended as a resource for researchers studying the immune response to SARS-CoV-2, is where the repertoires were released.

Details on this clone: It has no known antigen specificity. No qualities accompany the bases; no much larger clone lies one base away.

General findings and caveats noted by the study authors: The quantity of clinical and demographic metadata differed by source and by participant and was supplied without curation.

TCRbeta CDR3 regions were amplified from genomic DNA by means of the immunoSEQ Assay, a bias-controlled multiplex PCR. The authors processed their data as follows. Within the assay, amplification of reference gene primers was used to estimate how many nucleated cells each sample contained. Sequence reads were collapsed and filtered to measure the absolute abundance of every unique TCRbeta CDR3 rearrangement. For each sample, productive Simpson clonality was calculated by taking the square root of Simpson's diversity index across productive rearrangements. TCRdb holds this immuneACCESS table with in-frame rearrangements only. Some clones are missing; in checked studies, unresolved V genes explain under half, and the rest has no known cause. V and J calls plus clone size are reproduced from that table; the DNA served to infer D and trimming. The sample contains under 95,000 clones, more than 65% of them found a single time. About 11% of the sample is taken by the ten largest.

Collaborating institutions collected whole blood in K2EDTA tubes following their own protocols. For TCRbeta analysis, collaborators shipped samples as frozen whole blood, isolated PBMCs, or DNA extracted from either of those sample types. Its CDR3 holds 14 amino acids, cysteine through phenylalanine. Of all the DNA, just the CDR3 is kept, 42 bases in frame from base 1. Trimming removed 3 bases from V and 0 bases from J, leaving 7 bases between the germline ends. The germline V gene sets CDR1 to SGHAT and CDR2 to FQNNGV. The sample taken for sequencing was peripheral blood. The origin of this receptor is an older man with acute or convalescent COVID-19. Rearrangement joined TRBV11-2 to TRBJ2-3, with no confidently assigned D gene. The CDR3 region has the sequence CASSFRISTDTQYF. The DNA sequence is TGTGCCAGCAGCTTCAGGATTAGCACAGATACGCAGTATTTT.